The source of this T cell receptor beta chain is a study of cytomegalovirus exposure and HLA in healthy donors. Whole-study findings and limits: Relative to equally common others, HLA-associated TCR beta chains showed greater clonal expansion in a later analysis. Indistinguishable V segments, including TRBV6-2 and TRBV6-3, were excluded.

PCR involved 60 Vbeta and 13 Jbeta primers. Libraries were prepared by immunoSEQ multiplex PCR; TCRdb keeps only in-frame clonotypes and omits some of them. This sample has roughly 150,000 clones, with about 70% found just once. This clone was picked up one time. What it binds is not known. Germline loops: CDR1 MNHEY, CDR2 SMNVEV (reference sequence). The length of the CDR3 is 15 residues. The ends were cut back, 3 bases at V and 6 bases at J, with 14 bases in the middle. Sequenced sample: PBMCs. The chain couples TRBV27 to TRBJ1-4; D is ambiguous. The clonotype originates from a man aged 25-40 years in good health and CMV-seropositive. CDR3 DNA: TGTGCCAGCAGTTTGCGGGCCGAGGAGTATGAAAAACTGTTTTTT. Its translation: CASSLRAEEYEKLFF.